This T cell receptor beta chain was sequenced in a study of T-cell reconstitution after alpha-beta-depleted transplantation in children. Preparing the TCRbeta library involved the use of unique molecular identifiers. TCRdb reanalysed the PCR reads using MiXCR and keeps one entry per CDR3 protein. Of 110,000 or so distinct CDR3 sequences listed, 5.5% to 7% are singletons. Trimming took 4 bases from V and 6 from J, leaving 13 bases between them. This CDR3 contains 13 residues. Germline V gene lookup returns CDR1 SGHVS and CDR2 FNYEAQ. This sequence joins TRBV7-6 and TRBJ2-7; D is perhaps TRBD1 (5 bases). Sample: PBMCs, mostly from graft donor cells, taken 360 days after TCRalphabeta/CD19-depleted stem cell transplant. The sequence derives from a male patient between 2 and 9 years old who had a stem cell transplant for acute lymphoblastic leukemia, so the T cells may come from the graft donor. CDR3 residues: CASSSSQGGEQYF. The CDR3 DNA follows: TGTGCCAGCAGCTCCTCCCAGGGTGGCGAGCAGTACTTC.